Listed below are T cell receptor beta chains from one sample, sequenced in a study of T cell changes during pregnancy in multiple sclerosis. Some clones are missing from TCRdb's copy, which holds only in-frame ones; the method was immunoSEQ multiplex PCR. The sample yields about 42,000 clones, approximately 81% seen once. The source was CD4+ T cells from peripheral blood mononuclear cells, collected before pregnancy. The receptors come from a female donor with multiple sclerosis, enrolled in a pregnancy study. Each CDR3 is given with its conserved first and last residue. The D gene is left open where the match is weak. Size values are once, few and many counts, or a class for expanded clones, and some rows have none.

length,D,J,size,V,DNA,CDR3
14,.,TRBJ1-1,.,TRBV29-1,TGCAGCGTTCATATTCCTTCAGGGGTTGGTGAAGCTTTCTTT,CSVHIPSGVGEAFF
15,TRBD1,TRBJ1-2,.,TRBV6-1,TGTGCCAGCAGTGAAGGGACAGGGGGGCCCTATGGCTACACCTTC,CASSEGTGGPYGYTF
17,TRBD2,TRBJ2-7,.,TRBV4-3,TGCGCCAGCAGCCAAGATCGACGGCGGGGGGCCTCTAGGGAGCAGTACTTC,CASSQDRRRGASREQYF
16,TRBD2,TRBJ2-3,.,TRBV9,TGTGCCAGCAGCCTAACGGGACTAGCGGAGACAGATACGCAGTATTTT,CASSLTGLAETDTQYF
15,TRBD1,TRBJ1-5,few,TRBV6-5,TGTGCCAGCAGTACGGGACAGGCGTTTGATCAGCCCCAGCATTTT,CASSTGQAFDQPQHF
17,TRBD1,TRBJ1-4,.,TRBV5-5,TGTGCCAGCAGCGGATCCGGGACAGGGGCAACTAATGAAAAACTGTTTTTT,CASSGSGTGATNEKLFF
15,TRBD1,TRBJ1-4,.,TRBV6-1,TGTGCCAGCAGTCCCAGACAGGGTGGGAATGAAAAACTGTTTTTT,CASSPRQGGNEKLFF
15,TRBD1,TRBJ2-7,.,TRBV7-8,TGTGCCAGCAGCTCCCGGACAGGGGGCGGGTGGGAGCAGTACTTC,CASSSRTGGGWEQYF
15,.,TRBJ1-1,.,TRBV19,TGTGCCAGTAGTATGGCGGGGGGCATAAACACTGAAGCTTTCTTT,CASSMAGGINTEAFF
15,TRBD2,TRBJ2-1,.,TRBV18,TGTGCCAGCTCACCTCTAGCGGGGGATAACAATGAGCAGTTCTTC,CASSPLAGDNNEQFF
16,.,TRBJ2-7,.,TRBV5-5,TGTGCCAGCAGAAACAGCATGACAGGATCCTCCTACGAGCAGTACTTC,CASRNSMTGSSYEQYF
11,.,TRBJ2-5,.,TRBV21-1,TGTGCCAGCAGCACTAAAGAGACCCAGTACTTC,CASSTKETQYF
13,TRBD1,TRBJ2-5,.,TRBV18,TGTGCCAGCTCGCTCAAACAGGGGGAATCCCAGTACTTC,CASSLKQGESQYF
15,TRBD1,TRBJ2-3,.,TRBV6-4,TGTGCCAGCAGTGACGGGACAGGGGGCGCAGATACGCAGTATTTT,CASSDGTGGADTQYF
14,.,TRBJ2-2,.,TRBV12-5,TGTGCTAGTGGTTTGGCCGGGATCGGCGGGGAGCTGTTTTTT,CASGLAGIGGELFF
13,TRBD2,TRBJ2-4,.,TRBV7-2,TGTGCCAGCGGGACTCGGGAGGAAAACATTCAGTACTTC,CASGTREENIQYF
14,.,TRBJ1-1,.,TRBV18,TGTGCCAGCTCCCCAGGTCGGGTGAACACTGAAGCTTTCTTT,CASSPGRVNTEAFF